This is a list of T cell receptor beta chains from one sample in a study of shared clonotypes between healthy human individuals. Sequencing was performed with immunoSEQ multiplex PCR; in TCRdb, only in-frame clones are kept and a portion is missing. The sample consists of hundreds of thousands of clones, roughly 73% of them appearing once. The sequenced sample consisted of memory CD4+ T cells sorted from blood. The receptors derive from a woman between 25 and 40 years old in good health. CDR3s include the opening cysteine and the closing phenylalanine or tryptophan. D genes are given only for firm matches. Where a row states a size, it is once, few, many or the class of an expanded clone; other rows omit it.

CDR3: CASSRRGLNTEAFF
DNA: TGTGCCAGCAGCAGAAGGGGGCTGAACACTGAAGCTTTCTTT
J: TRBJ1-1
size: NA
V: TRBV6-1
D: TRBD1

CDR3: CASSWRGVGGTDTQYF
DNA: TGTGCCAGCAGCTGGAGGGGCGTAGGTGGCACAGATACGCAGTATTTT
J: TRBJ2-3
size: NA
V: TRBV5-8
D: NA

CDR3: CASSRHGQDQPQHF
DNA: TGTGCCAGCAGTAGACATGGTCAGGATCAGCCCCAGCATTTT
J: TRBJ1-5
size: NA
V: TRBV6-1
D: NA

CDR3: CASSVESETQYF
DNA: TGTGCCAGCAGCGTAGAGTCAGAGACCCAGTACTTC
J: TRBJ2-5
size: NA
V: TRBV9
D: NA

CDR3: CASSRPARGSNQPQHF
DNA: TGTGCCAGCAGTCGCCCGGCCAGGGGTAGCAATCAGCCCCAGCATTTT
J: TRBJ1-5
size: few
V: TRBV28
D: NA

CDR3: CASSPRSSDYEQYF
DNA: TGTGCCAGCTCACCACGAAGTTCGGACTACGAGCAGTACTTC
J: TRBJ2-7
size: NA
V: TRBV18
D: NA

CDR3: CASTPVRGGTNEKLFF
DNA: TGTGCCAGCACCCCCGTGCGGGGGGGCACTAATGAAAAACTGTTTTTT
J: TRBJ1-4
size: NA
V: TRBV7-9
D: NA

CDR3: CASSKGIGELFF
DNA: TGTGCCAGCAGTAAGGGGATCGGGGAGCTGTTTTTT
J: TRBJ2-2
size: NA
V: TRBV6-5
D: NA

CDR3: CASRTGQGKGQPQHF
DNA: TGTGCCAGCAGGACGGGACAGGGGAAGGGACAGCCCCAGCATTTT
J: TRBJ1-5
size: NA
V: TRBV6-6
D: TRBD1

CDR3: CASSLYLGFGNSAGELFF
DNA: TGTGCCAGCAGTTTATACTTAGGTTTTGGTAACTCGGCCGGGGAGCTGTTTTTT
J: TRBJ2-2
size: NA
V: TRBV27
D: NA

CDR3: CASSQGDGTNQETQYF
DNA: TGTGCCAGCAGCCAAGGGGACGGCACCAATCAAGAGACCCAGTACTTC
J: TRBJ2-5
size: NA
V: TRBV4-2
D: NA

CDR3: CASSNDHSGTPQRKTQYF
DNA: TGTGCCAGTAGTAATGACCATAGCGGGACCCCCCAGAGGAAGACCCAGTACTTC
J: TRBJ2-5
size: NA
V: TRBV19
D: TRBD2

CDR3: CASSLWGAAISTDTQYF
DNA: TGTGCCAGCAGTTTGTGGGGAGCGGCGATTAGCACAGATACGCAGTATTTT
J: TRBJ2-3
size: NA
V: TRBV5-5
D: NA

CDR3: CASDRGSGANVLTF
DNA: TGTGCCAGCGACAGGGGTAGCGGGGCCAACGTCCTGACTTTC
J: TRBJ2-6
size: NA
V: TRBV28
D: TRBD1

CDR3: CASKDRVGGYTF
DNA: TGTGCCAGCAAGGACAGGGTGGGTGGCTACACCTTC
J: TRBJ1-2
size: NA
V: TRBV28
D: TRBD1

CDR3: CASSPATGVNEQYF
DNA: TGCGCCAGCAGCCCCGCCACAGGGGTTAACGAGCAGTACTTC
J: TRBJ2-7
size: NA
V: TRBV5-1
D: TRBD1

CDR3: CASRDRRNQPQHF
DNA: TGTGCCAGCCGGGACAGACGCAATCAGCCCCAGCATTTT
J: TRBJ1-5
size: NA
V: TRBV19
D: TRBD1

CDR3: CASQMDSPGGYTF
DNA: TGCGCCAGCCAGATGGACAGTCCGGGTGGCTACACCTTC
J: TRBJ1-2
size: NA
V: TRBV10-1
D: NA

CDR3: CASSLAGTRYNEQFF
DNA: TGTGCCAGCAGCCTTGCCGGGACTAGATACAATGAGCAGTTCTTC
J: TRBJ2-1
size: NA
V: TRBV7-2
D: TRBD2

CDR3: CASSHGQGLRQETQYF
DNA: TGTGCCAGCAGCCACGGACAGGGCTTACGCCAAGAGACCCAGTACTTC
J: TRBJ2-5
size: NA
V: TRBV11-1
D: TRBD1

CDR3: CSVDRGDEQYF
DNA: TGCAGCGTTGACAGGGGGGACGAGCAGTACTTC
J: TRBJ2-7
size: once
V: TRBV29-1
D: NA

CDR3: CASSMRTGGTNEKLFF
DNA: TGTGCCAGTAGTATGCGGACAGGGGGCACTAATGAAAAACTGTTTTTT
J: TRBJ1-4
size: NA
V: TRBV19
D: TRBD1

CDR3: CASSSRISTEAFF
DNA: TGCGCCAGCAGTTCGCGGATCAGCACTGAAGCTTTCTTT
J: TRBJ1-1
size: few
V: TRBV23-1
D: NA

CDR3: CSVEGAETQYF
DNA: TGCAGCGTCGAAGGGGCAGAGACCCAGTACTTC
J: TRBJ2-5
size: NA
V: TRBV29-1
D: NA

CDR3: CASSLSRFSGTGELFF
DNA: TGTGCCAGCAGCTTGTCGCGCTTTAGCGGGACCGGGGAGCTGTTTTTT
J: TRBJ2-2
size: NA
V: TRBV7-9
D: TRBD2

CDR3: CASSGGGGNQPQHF
DNA: TGTGCCAGCAGTGGGGGAGGTGGCAATCAGCCCCAGCATTTT
J: TRBJ1-5
size: NA
V: TRBV25-1
D: NA

CDR3: CASSLAEREQSEQYF
DNA: TGCGCCAGCAGCTTGGCCGAACGGGAGCAGTCAGAGCAGTACTTC
J: TRBJ2-7
size: NA
V: TRBV5-1
D: NA

CDR3: CASGTELYEQYF
DNA: TGTGCCAGCGGGACAGAACTATACGAGCAGTACTTC
J: TRBJ2-7
size: NA
V: TRBV6-1
D: TRBD1

CDR3: CASSDLAKNIQYF
DNA: TGTGCCAGCAGTGATCTAGCCAAAAACATTCAGTACTTC
J: TRBJ2-4
size: NA
V: TRBV28
D: NA

CDR3: CASSFRQTNTEAFF
DNA: TGTGCCAGCAGTTTCCGCCAGACCAACACTGAAGCTTTCTTT
J: TRBJ1-1
size: once
V: TRBV27
D: NA

CDR3: CASSIRASTDTQYF
DNA: TGTGCCAGTAGTATCCGAGCTAGCACAGATACGCAGTATTTT
J: TRBJ2-3
size: NA
V: TRBV19
D: NA

CDR3: CASSLGLAESDEQYF
DNA: TGTGCCAGCAGTTTGGGACTAGCGGAATCAGACGAGCAGTACTTC
J: TRBJ2-7
size: NA
V: TRBV5-4
D: TRBD2

CDR3: CASSPGMGGSRYEQYF
DNA: TGTGCCAGCAGCCCCGGTATGGGCGGGAGTCGCTACGAGCAGTACTTC
J: TRBJ2-7
size: once
V: TRBV11-3
D: TRBD2

CDR3: CASGRDGYSYEQYF
DNA: TGTGCCAGCGGCCGGGACGGTTACTCCTACGAGCAGTACTTC
J: TRBJ2-7
size: NA
V: TRBV6-1
D: NA

CDR3: CASSYSSSGSNEQYF
DNA: TGTGCCAGCAGTTACTCGAGTAGCGGGAGCAACGAGCAGTACTTC
J: TRBJ2-7
size: NA
V: TRBV6-5
D: TRBD2

CDR3: CASSFRPGQGGSGANVLTF
DNA: TGTGCCAGCAGCTTCCGACCGGGACAGGGGGGTTCTGGGGCCAACGTCCTGACTTTC
J: TRBJ2-6
size: NA
V: TRBV7-8
D: TRBD1

CDR3: CASSLGSGGEQYF
DNA: TGTGCCAGCAGCTTAGGGTCAGGGGGCGAGCAGTACTTC
J: TRBJ2-7
size: NA
V: TRBV7-3
D: TRBD1

CDR3: CASSSERRSTDTQYF
DNA: TGTGCCAGCAGCTCCGAACGGCGCTCCACAGATACGCAGTATTTT
J: TRBJ2-3
size: many
V: TRBV7-9
D: NA

CDR3: CASSPGGTGRDGYTF
DNA: TGTGCCAGCTCGCCTGGGGGGACAGGGAGAGATGGCTACACCTTC
J: TRBJ1-2
size: NA
V: TRBV18
D: TRBD1

CDR3: CASRRLTGELFF
DNA: TGTGCCAGCAGGAGACTGACCGGGGAGCTGTTTTTT
J: TRBJ2-2
size: NA
V: TRBV2
D: NA

CDR3: CASSPRATGHEQYF
DNA: TGTGCCAGCTCGCCCCGCGCGACAGGGCACGAGCAGTACTTC
J: TRBJ2-7
size: NA
V: TRBV18
D: TRBD1

CDR3: CASSRVGAVGSDTQYF
DNA: TGTGCCAGCAGTCGTGTGGGCGCGGTAGGCTCAGATACGCAGTATTTT
J: TRBJ2-3
size: few
V: TRBV7-9
D: NA

CDR3: CASSIDRRNQPQHF
DNA: TGTGCCAGCAGTATCGACAGACGCAATCAGCCCCAGCATTTT
J: TRBJ1-5
size: NA
V: TRBV6-1
D: NA

CDR3: CASGVAGEIAKNIQYF
DNA: TGCGCCAGCGGCGTTGCAGGGGAGATAGCCAAAAACATTCAGTACTTC
J: TRBJ2-4
size: NA
V: TRBV4-1
D: NA

CDR3: CASSFWDRFYEQYF
DNA: TGTGCCAGCAGTTTTTGGGACAGGTTCTACGAGCAGTACTTC
J: TRBJ2-7
size: NA
V: TRBV27
D: TRBD1

CDR3: CASSQTGWQTQYF
DNA: TGCGCCAGCAGCCAGACAGGGTGGCAGACCCAGTACTTC
J: TRBJ2-5
size: NA
V: TRBV5-1
D: TRBD1

CDR3: CASSLVGTVTSYEQYF
DNA: TGTGCCAGCAGCTTAGTAGGTACAGTCACGTCCTACGAGCAGTACTTC
J: TRBJ2-7
size: few
V: TRBV11-2
D: NA

CDR3: CASSAGGGEPQHF
DNA: TGTGCCAGCAGTGCGGGGGGCGGGGAGCCCCAGCATTTT
J: TRBJ1-5
size: NA
V: TRBV2
D: NA